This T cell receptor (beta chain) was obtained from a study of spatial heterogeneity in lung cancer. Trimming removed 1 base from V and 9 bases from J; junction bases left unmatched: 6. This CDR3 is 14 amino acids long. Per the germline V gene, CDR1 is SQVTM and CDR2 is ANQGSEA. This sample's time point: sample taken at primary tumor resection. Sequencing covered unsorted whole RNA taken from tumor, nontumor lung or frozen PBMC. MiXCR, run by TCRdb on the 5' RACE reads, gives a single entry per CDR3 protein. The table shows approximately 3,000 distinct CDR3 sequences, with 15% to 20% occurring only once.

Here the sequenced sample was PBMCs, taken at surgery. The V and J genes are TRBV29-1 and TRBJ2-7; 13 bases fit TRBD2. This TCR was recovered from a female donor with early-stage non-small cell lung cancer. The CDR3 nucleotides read TGCAGCGTTGAAGGGACTAGCGGGAGTGACGGGCAGTACTTC. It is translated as CSVEGTSGSDGQYF.